What follows are 20 T cell receptor beta chains derived from one specimen sequenced in a study of human T cells and chemical hapten exposure. As for time point: pre-sensitization, week 0. As for treatment: therapeutic diphenylcyclopropenone sensitization with weekly scalp DPC. TCRdb reanalysed the RACE reads using MiXCR and keeps one entry per CDR3 protein. The sample consists of under 200,000 distinct CDR3 sequences, almost 30% of them appearing once. The sample here was whole blood, taken in connection with sensitization to the hapten diphenylcyclopropenone (DPC). These receptors were taken from a woman aged 30 to 39 with alopecia areata. Some clones in this sample may be carry-over from other donors' samples.

This clonotype appeared a few times. The V gene is TRBV5-6, the J gene TRBJ1-6, with no clear D. The CDR3 has 14 amino acids. The germline CDR1 and CDR2 sequences are SGHDT and YYEEEE. Trimming stripped 0 bases from V and 10 bases from J, with 11 bases between. CDR3 protein: CASSLGGVGSPLHF. The DNA for the CDR3 is TGTGCCAGCAGCTTGGGTGGGGTAGGGTCACCCCTCCACTTT.

The chain recombines TRBV28 with TRBJ1-2; D remains ambiguous. V was trimmed by 3 bases and J by 3 bases, leaving 14 bases between them. CDR3 length equals 15 residues. Germline V lookup: CDR1 MDHEN, CDR2 SYDVKM. CDR3 coding DNA: TGTGCCAGCAGTTTCCCCCACCTTGAGGACTATGGCTACACCTTC. The encoded protein is CASSFPHLEDYGYTF.

J is TRBJ1-4 and V is TRBV7-9; D unclear. The CDR3 extends over 12 amino acids. In germline, CDR1 is SEHNR, CDR2 FQNEAQ (reference sequence). V was pared by 5 bases and J by 7 bases, with 8 bases between. The CDR3 DNA reads TGTGCCAGCAGCGCTAATACTGAAAAACTGTTTTTT. Translation gives CASSANTEKLFF.

The gene calls are TRBV6-1 and TRBJ2-7; maybe TRBD1 (6 bases). In germline, CDR1 is MNHNS, CDR2 SASEGT. The V gene lost 7 bases and the J gene lost 3 bases, with 25 bases spanning the gap. CDR3 size: 17 residues. DNA of the CDR3: TGTGCCAGCAAAAGACAGGAGTGGGCGGGTGAGGTCTACGAGCAGTACTTC. This translates into CASKRQEWAGEVYEQYF.

The chain has TRBV2 and TRBJ1-6; weak D call: TRBD1 (5 bases). V was trimmed by 4 bases and J by 14 bases, leaving 12 bases between them. CDR3 length: 12 residues. Per germline, CDR1 SNHLY and CDR2 FYNNEI. This CDR3 is CASSAGRGALHF. The CDR3 nucleotides read TGTGCCAGCAGTGCAGGGCGGGGGGCCCTCCACTTT.

This clonotype was seen more than once but under ten times. The gene calls are TRBV7-2 and TRBJ2-7; the match to TRBD2 covers 10 bases. The CDR3 covers 15 residues. CDR1 and CDR2 from the germline V gene are SGHTA and FQGNSA. Trimming took 5 bases from V and 4 from J; bases not matched to a gene: 8. CDR3 amino acids: CASSETSGTQYEQYF. CDR3 bases: TGTGCCAGCAGCGAAACTAGCGGGACCCAGTACGAGCAGTACTTC.

The genes are TRBV28 and TRBJ2-1; 7 bases are shared with TRBD1. V lost 7 bases, J lost 8 bases, and 20 bases stayed unmatched. The CDR3 covers 17 residues. The germline CDR1 and CDR2 sequences are MDHEN and SYDVKM. The chain's CDR3 is CASTTSTGTGVRHEQFF. The CDR3 nucleotides are TGTGCCAGCACCACTTCAACCGGCACAGGGGTAAGGCATGAGCAGTTCTTC.

V usage is TRBV2 and J usage is TRBJ1-6; maybe TRBD1 (6 bases). Germline assignment: CDR1 SNHLY and CDR2 FYNNEI. V was clipped by 8 bases and J by 15 bases, with 23 bases between them. The CDR3 length is 14 residues. The CDR3 is CASPGAGRDLILHF. The CDR3 DNA is TGTGCCAGCCCGGGGGCCGGGCGGGATTTAATCCTCCACTTT. Complete variable domain (other parts from reference TRBV2 and TRBJ1-6): EPEVTQTPSHQVTQMGQEVILRCVPISNHLYFYWYRQILGQKVEFLVSFYNNEISEKSEIFDDQFSVERPDGSNFTLKIRSTKLEDSAMYFCASPGAGRDLILHFGNGTRLTVT.

This clonotype has just a few counts. The chain links TRBV7-2 to TRBJ2-2; D not resolved. V gave up 3 bases and J gave up 6 bases, with 11 bases separating them. This CDR3 is built from 14 residues. The germline V gene encodes CDR1 SGHTA and CDR2 FQGNSA. This CDR3 reads CASSFFSTPGELFF. For the CDR3, the DNA is TGTGCCAGCAGCTTTTTCAGCACCCCCGGGGAGCTGTTTTTT.

This sequence joins TRBV4-1 and TRBJ2-7; tentative D call: TRBD1 (6 bases). This CDR3 spans 17 amino acids. Trimming took 3 bases from V and 2 from J, leaving 20 bases between them. CDR1 MGHRA and CDR2 YSYEKL come from the germline V gene. The CDR3 protein is CASSHNPTGGRTYEQYF. For the CDR3, the DNA is TGCGCCAGCAGCCATAATCCGACAGGCGGGCGAACCTACGAGCAGTACTTC.

The rearrangement links TRBV6-1 to TRBJ2-7; 9 bases match TRBD1. This CDR3 is built from 15 residues. Germline trimming cut 4 bases from V and 1 base from J; bases unmatched to any gene: 5. Germline values: CDR1 MNHNS, CDR2 SASEGT. The DNA for the CDR3 is TGTGCCAGCAGTGTGTTGGGACAGGGATCCTACGAGCAGTACTTC. Protein sequence: CASSVLGQGSYEQYF.

V is TRBV5-8 and J is TRBJ1-1; tentatively, D is TRBD1 (5 bases). Trimming took off 3 bases at V and 8 bases at J, with 23 bases between the two ends. Per germline, CDR1 SGHTS and CDR2 YDEGEE. This CDR3 has 16 amino acids. The CDR3: CASSWERGVLVQEAFF. The DNA of the CDR3 is TGTGCCAGCAGCTGGGAAAGAGGGGTTCTGGTGCAGGAAGCTTTCTTT.

This clonotype was counted ten times or more. The chain joins TRBV29-1 to TRBJ2-7; D gene ambiguous. With 0 bases removed from V and 4 bases from J, the gap between germline ends came to 4 bases. The CDR3 totals 11 residues. Looked up from germline, CDR1 is SQVTM and CDR2 is ANQGSEA. CDR3 protein: CSVEDSYEQYF. DNA of the CDR3: TGCAGCGTTGAAGATAGTTACGAGCAGTACTTC.

The rearrangement links TRBV7-9 to TRBJ2-5, with 8 bases matching TRBD2. With V trimmed by 3 bases and J by 5 bases, 2 bases remained unmatched. CDR1 and CDR2 (germline): SEHNR, FQNEAQ (reference sequence). The CDR3 is 13 amino acids. The CDR3 DNA reads as TGTGCCAGCAGCTTCTCTAGCGGGGAGACCCAGTACTTC. Protein: CASSFSSGETQYF. Based on the CDR3 plus reference TRBV7-9 and TRBJ2-5, the full variable domain is DTGVSQNPRHKITKRGQNVTFRCDPISEHNRLYWYRQTLGQGPEFLTYFQNEAQLEKSRLLSDRFSAERPKGSFSTLEIQRTEQGDSAMYLCASSFSSGETQYFGPGTRLLVL.

This clonotype was seen at least ten times. This chain uses TRBV29-1 with TRBJ1-1; D gene ambiguous. Trimming left V 4 bases short and J 8 bases short, with 11 bases between. CDR3 length: 11 residues. In germline, CDR1 is SQVTM, CDR2 ANQGSEA. In DNA form, the CDR3 reads TGCAGCGTTGTCGACGGGAGAGAAGCTTTCTTT. It specifies CSVVDGREAFF.

The chain joins TRBV6-2 or TRBV6-3 to TRBJ2-2, with TRBD2 matching 7 bases. V lost 1 base and J lost 6; bases outside the gene matches: 8. Germline V gene data show CDR1 as MNHEY and CDR2 as SVGEGT. This CDR3 contains 16 residues. CDR3 DNA sequence: TGTGCCAGCAGTTACTACGAACCAGGGAGGGCCGGGGAGCTGTTTTTT. Translation: CASSYYEPGRAGELFF.

The chain combines TRBV7-2 with TRBJ1-1, with D perhaps TRBD1 (5 bases). The CDR3 runs 14 residues. The V end lost 1 base, the J end lost 1 base, and 7 bases lay between the germline ends. Germline V lookup: CDR1 SGHTA, CDR2 FQGNSA. The CDR3 DNA follows: TGTGCCAGCAGCTTAGGTAGGGGGAACACTGAAGCTTTCTTT. Translation: CASSLGRGNTEAFF.

The gene calls are TRBV6-2 or TRBV6-3 and TRBJ2-1; 10 bases align to TRBD2. This CDR3 spans 15 amino acids. V shed 7 bases and J 7 bases; nucleotides not matched to a gene: 10. CDR1 and CDR2 from the germline V gene are MNHEY and SVGEGT. CDR3 loop: CASNSLGLAANEQFF. CDR3 bases: TGTGCCAGCAACAGCCTAGGACTAGCGGCTAATGAGCAGTTCTTC.

This clonotype was found once. The J gene is TRBJ2-1, the V gene TRBV5-6; D uncertain. Trimming removed 3 bases at V and 8 bases at J, with 9 bases between. Germline loops: CDR1 SGHDT, CDR2 YYEEEE. The CDR3 has 12 amino acids. The CDR3 DNA follows: TGTGCCAGCAGCTCTAGGAGCCATGAGCAGTTCTTC. This codes for CASSSRSHEQFF.

This chain uses TRBV4-1 with TRBJ2-7; weak D call: TRBD1 (5 bases). CDR3 size: 15 residues. In germline, CDR1 is MGHRA, CDR2 YSYEKL. Trimming removed 0 bases at V and 0 bases at J, with 9 bases between. CDR3 amino acids: CASSQDWGSSYEQYF. The CDR3 DNA reads as TGCGCCAGCAGCCAAGATTGGGGCAGCTCCTACGAGCAGTACTTC.